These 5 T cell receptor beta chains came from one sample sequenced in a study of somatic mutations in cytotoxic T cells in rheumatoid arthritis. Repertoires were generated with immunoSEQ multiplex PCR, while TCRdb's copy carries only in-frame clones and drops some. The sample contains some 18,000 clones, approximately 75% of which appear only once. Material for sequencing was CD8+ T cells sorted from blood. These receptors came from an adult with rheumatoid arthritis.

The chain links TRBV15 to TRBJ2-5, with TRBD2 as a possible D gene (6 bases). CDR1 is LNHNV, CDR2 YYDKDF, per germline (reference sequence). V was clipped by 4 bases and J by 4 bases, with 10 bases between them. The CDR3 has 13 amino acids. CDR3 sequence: CATSTWGGETQYF. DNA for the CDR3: TGTGCCACCAGCACTTGGGGAGGAGAGACCCAGTACTTC.

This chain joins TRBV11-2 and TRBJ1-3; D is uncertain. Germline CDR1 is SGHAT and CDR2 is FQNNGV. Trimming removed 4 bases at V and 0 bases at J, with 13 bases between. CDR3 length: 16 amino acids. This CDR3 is CASSSFMGGSGNTIYF. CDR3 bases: TGTGCCAGCAGCTCATTCATGGGAGGCTCTGGAAACACCATATATTTT.

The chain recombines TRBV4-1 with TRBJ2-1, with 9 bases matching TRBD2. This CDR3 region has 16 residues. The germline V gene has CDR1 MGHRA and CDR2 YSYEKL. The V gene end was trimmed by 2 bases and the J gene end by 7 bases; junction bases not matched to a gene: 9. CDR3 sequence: CASSQLSGSHVNEQFF. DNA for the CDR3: TGCGCCAGCAGCCAACTTAGCGGGAGTCACGTAAATGAGCAGTTCTTC.

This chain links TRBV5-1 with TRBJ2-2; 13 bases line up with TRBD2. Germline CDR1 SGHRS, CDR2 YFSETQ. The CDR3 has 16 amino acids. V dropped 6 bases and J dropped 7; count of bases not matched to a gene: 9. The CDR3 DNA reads TGCGCCAGCACCGAACTAGCGGGGGGGCATGGCGGGGAGCTGTTTTTT. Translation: CASTELAGGHGGELFF.

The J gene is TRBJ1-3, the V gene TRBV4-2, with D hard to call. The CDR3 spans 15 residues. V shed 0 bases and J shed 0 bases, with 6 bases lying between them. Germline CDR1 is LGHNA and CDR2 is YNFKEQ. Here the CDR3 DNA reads TGTGCCAGCAGCCAAGATGAAGCCTCTGGAAACACCATATATTTT. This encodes CASSQDEASGNTIYF.